The present T cell receptor beta chain was sequenced within a study of response to subunit inactivated influenza vaccine. MiXCR was run by TCRdb on the RT-PCR reads, yielding one entry per CDR3 protein. The sample has about 540,000 distinct CDR3 sequences, roughly a quarter seen once; the top ten hold approximately 3%. The CDR3 length is 15 residues. V trimming: 4 bases; J trimming: 2 bases; junction bases outside the gene matches: 6. Germline assignment: CDR1 SQVTM and CDR2 ANQGSEA. The data were also submitted as part of a second study, on T cells expressing NK-cell markers. That report adds: Libraries used 5'RACE template switching adding universal primer site and UMIs. According to the study, TCR beta repertoires originated from sorted CD3+CD56+NKG2C+, CD3+CD56+NKG2C- and CD3+CD56-NKG2C+ T cells. Just one sequenced donor of eight was HCMV-seronegative, while seven were seropositive.

This clonotype originated in a man between 45 and 60 years old who received an inactivated influenza vaccine. Sequencing used CD4+ T cells sorted from PBMCs, obtained roughly 12 days after vaccination. The J gene is TRBJ2-1, the V gene TRBV29-1; 9 nucleotides match TRBD2. The CDR3 DNA reads TGCAGCGTTGCTCGTCTAGCGGGACCCTACAATGAGCAGTTCTTC. It encodes CSVARLAGPYNEQFF.